Listed here is a single T cell receptor beta chain. Its specificity is not known. The source of the sample is a study of OX40 agonist ivuxolimab in advanced cancers. Study results and caveats: Normalized expansion of T-cell clones was also low for some nonresponders.

The sampling schedule covered blood at baseline, cycle 4 day 1, and cycle 7 day 1. TCRdb keeps only in-frame clones here, not all; method: immunoSEQ multiplex PCR. The repertoire holds 86,000 or so clones, with approximately 90% as singletons. The sequence was collected from an adult with an advanced solid tumor such as melanoma, head and neck, liver or kidney cancer. Sequenced here: CD4+ or CD8+ T cells sorted from blood, sampled in a trial of the OX40 agonist ivuxolimab.

CDR3: CAISEIEHTQYF. CDR3 DNA: TGTGCCATCAGTGAGATTGAACATACGCAGTATTTT. The V and J genes are TRBV10-3 and TRBJ2-3; D is undetermined. The CDR3 sequence is 12 residues long. V lost 2 bases to trimming and J lost 7 bases, with 7 bases between them. Germline CDR1 and CDR2: ENHRY and SYGVKD.